What follows are 19 T cell receptor beta chains derived from one specimen sequenced in a study of T cell repertoires in cytomegalovirus infection. The antigens of these receptors remain unknown. MiXCR was run by TCRdb on the reads, yielding one entry per CDR3 protein. The sample gives around 770,000 distinct CDR3 sequences, 25% to 35% of which show up once; around 13% is in the top ten. The input for sequencing was cultured CD8+ T cells from PBMCs, taken from culture after CMV antigen stimulation. These receptors all come from a human donor in good health (CMV status not recorded). Some clones in this sample may be carry-over from other donors' samples.

This clonotype was seen only a few times. The chain has TRBV12-3 or TRBV12-4 and TRBJ1-1, with TRBD1 as a possible D gene (6 bases). Trimming shortened V by 3 bases and J by 0 bases, and 11 bases separated the two germline ends. The CDR3 length is 15 residues. CDR3: CASSFPGHLNTEAFF. In DNA, the CDR3 is TGTGCCAGCAGTTTCCCGGGACACCTGAACACTGAAGCTTTCTTT.

The J gene is TRBJ1-2, the V gene TRBV6-6; 7 nucleotides line up with TRBD1. This CDR3 spans 15 amino acids. Germline V gene sequence: CDR1 MNHNY, CDR2 SVGAGI (reference sequence). The trim removed 0 bases at V and 5 bases at J, leaving 6 bases unmatched. CDR3 sequence (DNA): TGTGCCAGCAGTTACTCGGAGACAGGGTCATATGGCTACACCTTC. This gives the protein CASSYSETGSYGYTF.

This clonotype was seen just once. The rearrangement joins TRBV7-2 to TRBJ2-1, with D unresolved. CDR3 length: 13 amino acids. Germline V gene sequence: CDR1 SGHTA, CDR2 FQGNSA. V lost 8 bases and J 0 bases, leaving 8 bases between the germline ends. CDR3: CASVQSSYNEQFF. Written as DNA, the CDR3 is TGTGCCAGCGTGCAGAGCTCCTACAATGAGCAGTTCTTC.

This clonotype was counted ten times or more. The rearrangement links TRBV7-2 to TRBJ2-1, with D possibly being TRBD1 (6 bases). CDR1 is SGHTA and CDR2 is FQGNSA in the germline V gene. V lost 1 base, J lost 4 bases, and 23 bases lay in between. The CDR3 contains 19 residues. The CDR3 is CASSLVVRIKTGQYNEQFF. The CDR3 DNA reads TGTGCCAGCAGCTTAGTGGTTCGGATAAAAACAGGACAGTACAATGAGCAGTTCTTC.

In its sample, this clonotype was seen many times. CDR3 nucleotide sequence: TGTGCCAGCAGCCCAGGGGGCAGTGGCTACACCTTC. This translates into CASSPGGSGYTF. This chain uses TRBV12-3 or TRBV12-4 with TRBJ1-2, with 8 bases lining up with TRBD1. The junction had 4 bases not matched to a gene; V was cut back by 6 bases and J by 7 bases. The CDR3 loop spans 12 amino acids.

This clonotype came up once. The CDR3: CASRLTEEQFSGNTEAFF. CDR3 DNA: TGTGCCAGCAGACTGACTGAGGAGCAGTTTAGTGGGAACACTGAAGCTTTCTTT. The chain joins TRBV2 to TRBJ1-1; no clear D. Germline V CDR1 and CDR2: SNHLY, FYNNEI. The germline V and J ends were trimmed by 6 bases and 1 base, with 24 bases remaining between them. The CDR3 totals 18 residues.

This clonotype has only a few counts. The chain recombines TRBV6-6 with TRBJ2-4, with a weak D call TRBD1 (6 bases). The CDR3 runs 15 residues. The V end lost 5 bases, the J end lost 3 bases, and 14 bases lay between the germline ends. The germline V gene encodes CDR1 MNHNY and CDR2 SVGAGI (reference sequence). CDR3 DNA: TGTGCCAGCAGTCTCAGGGGCGGCGGCAAAAACATTCAGTACTTC. Translation gives CASSLRGGGKNIQYF.

The chain uses TRBV4-3 and TRBJ2-2; TRBD1 aligns across 7 bases. V trimming: 0 bases; J trimming: 5 bases; junction bases outside the gene matches: 3. In germline, CDR1 is LGHNA, CDR2 YSLEER. The CDR3 length is 15 residues. Here the CDR3 reads CASSQEVTGTGELFF. Written as DNA, the CDR3 is TGCGCCAGCAGCCAAGAGGTGACAGGGACCGGGGAGCTGTTTTTT.

This clonotype has only a few counts. The chain has TRBV25-1 and TRBJ2-3; TRBD1 matches 11 bases. The CDR3 loop spans 16 amino acids. The junction had 7 bases not matched to a gene; V was cut back by 4 bases and J by 4 bases. Germline V gives CDR1 MGHDK, CDR2 SYGVNS. CDR3 sequence (DNA): TGTGCCAGCAGTGGAAGGGACAGGGGGTCGGCAGATACGCAGTATTTT. It yields the protein CASSGRDRGSADTQYF.

At least ten counts were recorded for this clonotype. The V call is TRBV4-2, the J call TRBJ2-3; TRBD2 matches at 8 bases. Trimming at V came to 0 bases and at J to 0 bases, leaving 5 bases not matched to a gene. This CDR3 region has 17 residues. Germline CDR1 LGHNA, CDR2 YNFKEQ. The CDR3: CASSQDPSGGSTDTQYF. CDR3 nucleotides: TGTGCCAGCAGCCAAGATCCCAGCGGGGGAAGCACAGATACGCAGTATTTT.

The V call is TRBV28, the J call TRBJ1-1; D perhaps matches TRBD1 (6 bases). Trimming pared 6 bases from V and 0 bases from J, leaving 14 bases between. This CDR3 is 15 amino acids long. The germline V gene has CDR1 MDHEN and CDR2 SYDVKM. The CDR3 bases are TGTGCCAGCAGAACTGACAGGCACATGAACACTGAAGCTTTCTTT. The encoded protein is CASRTDRHMNTEAFF.

This chain connects TRBV4-3 to TRBJ2-2; no reliable D call. CDR1 is LGHNA, CDR2 YSLEER, per germline. The germline V and J ends were trimmed by 1 base and 5 bases, with 8 bases remaining between them. CDR3 size: 14 residues. In nucleotides, the CDR3 is TGCGCCAGCAGCCAAGTACAGCTGACCGGGGAGCTGTTTTTT. This gives the protein CASSQVQLTGELFF.

This clonotype was detected a few times. The CDR3 spells CASSDERGVNEQFF. The DNA of the CDR3 is TGTGCCAGCAGTGACGAAAGGGGGGTAAATGAGCAGTTCTTC. V usage is TRBV2 and J usage is TRBJ2-1, with D perhaps being TRBD1 or TRBD2 (6 bases each). Germline V gene sequence: CDR1 SNHLY, CDR2 FYNNEI. V shed 3 bases and J shed 7 bases, with 13 bases lying between them. There are 14 residues in the CDR3.

This clonotype was counted only a few times. The chain combines TRBV28 with TRBJ1-3; 7 bases are a match to TRBD1. The CDR3 length is 16 residues. The J segment lost 1 base and the V segment lost 6 bases, leaving 9 bases of the junction unmatched. Germline lookup yields CDR1 MDHEN and CDR2 SYDVKM. In nucleotides, the CDR3 is TGTGCCAGCAGAACTCGACAGGGTAGTTCTGGAAACACCATATATTTT. It specifies CASRTRQGSSGNTIYF.

This chain connects TRBV4-1 to TRBJ2-7; D assignment may be TRBD1 or TRBD2 (5 bases each). The V gene lost 2 bases and the J gene lost 3 bases, with 17 bases spanning the gap. The germline V gene encodes CDR1 MGHRA and CDR2 YSYEKL. The CDR3 contains 16 residues. Written as DNA, the CDR3 is TGCGCCAGCAGCCAATCAACGGGGCAGGGCGGCTACGAGCAGTACTTC. Amino acid sequence: CASSQSTGQGGYEQYF.

This clonotype was observed many times. V and J are TRBV12-3 or TRBV12-4 and TRBJ2-3; a weak D match, TRBD1 (7 bases). V gave up 6 bases and J gave up 5 bases, with 12 bases separating them. CDR3 length: 13 amino acids. This CDR3 reads CASSSGGLDTQYF. Written as DNA, the CDR3 is TGTGCCAGCAGCTCAGGGGGACTAGATACGCAGTATTTT.

This clonotype has a handful of counts. This chain uses TRBV2 with TRBJ2-1; 12 bases are shared with TRBD1. The germline V gene encodes CDR1 SNHLY and CDR2 FYNNEI. The J segment lost 8 bases and the V segment lost 6 bases, leaving 14 bases of the junction unmatched. This CDR3 is built from 17 residues. The CDR3 nucleotides read TGTGCCAGCAGCTTTACACCCCCGGGACAGGGGGCATATGAGCAGTTCTTC. It specifies CASSFTPPGQGAYEQFF.

V and J are TRBV12-3 or TRBV12-4 and TRBJ2-7; D is ambiguous. The CDR3 sequence is 14 residues long. CDR3 nucleotides: TGTGCCAGCAGTTTATCGCCGACCTCCAACGAGCAGTACGTC. It encodes CASSLSPTSNEQYV.

The rearrangement joins TRBV9 to TRBJ1-2; D perhaps matches TRBD1 (5 bases). Deletions cut 0 bases from V and 3 bases from J, with 18 bases between. The germline gives CDR1 SGDLS, CDR2 YYNGEE. There are 17 residues in the CDR3. The chain's CDR3 is CASSVAGESRDDYGYTF. The CDR3 DNA follows: TGTGCCAGCAGCGTAGCCGGAGAGTCCAGGGACGACTATGGCTACACCTTC.